This TCR beta chain stems from a study of T cells in Graves' hyperthyroidism and ophthalmopathy. Trimming shortened V by 2 bases and J by 8 bases, and 18 bases separated the two germline ends. This CDR3 is built from 15 residues. From RNA transcripts, TCR beta CDR3 regions were amplified. In the first-round RT-PCR of the TCR CDR3, the HTBI primer set was used. TCRdb used MiXCR to reprocess the multiplex PCR reads, holding one entry per CDR3 protein. The sample includes fewer than 700,000 distinct CDR3 sequences, over 15% of them seen just once. The sample holds many counts of this clonotype. Lactation, pregnancy, other autoimmune disease or uncontrolled infection excluded patients. PBMCs were derived from 9.5 to 10 ml fresh peripheral blood.

The V call is TRBV12-3 or TRBV12-4, the J call TRBJ1-2, with TRBD1 as a possible D gene (5 bases). Material for sequencing was blood. This TCR came from a woman aged 18-29 years with Graves' ophthalmopathy. CDR3: CASSLRFSGAEGYTF. DNA of the CDR3: TGTGCCAGCAGTTTACGTTTCTCCGGGGCAGAAGGCTACACCTTC.